This T cell receptor (beta chain) was profiled in a study of blood T cells in healthy people across ages. Study conclusions and caveats: Unknown CMV status may confound age-related changes in expanded clones. Diversity figures based on one million T cells were deemed too low.

Primers used in a second PCR of roughly 6 to 12 cycles were a sample-barcoded 5' primer and a J-beta primer mix. The authors tagged each cDNA molecule using a template-switch adaptor with 12 random nucleotides. One entry per CDR3 protein results from TCRdb running MiXCR on the 5' RACE reads. The sample comprises about 670,000 distinct CDR3 sequences, roughly 43% of which are singletons, and 25% to 35% rests with the top ten. Germline CDR1 SGHTA, CDR2 FQGNSA. The CDR3 contains 16 residues. J was trimmed by 6 bases and V by 4 bases; bases with no gene match: 5. In the case of this clonotype: Its antigen is unidentified.

The sequence derives from a man older than 75 in good health. The gene calls are TRBV7-2 and TRBJ2-1, with 14 bases fitting TRBD2. The source material was blood. The chain's CDR3 is CASSSGLAGVSNEQFF. As DNA, the CDR3 is TGTGCCAGCAGCTCGGGACTAGCGGGAGTAAGCAATGAGCAGTTCTTC. The complete variable domain, with remaining parts taken from reference TRBV7-2 and TRBJ2-1, reads GAGVSQSPSNKVTEKGKDVELRCDPISGHTALYWYRQSLGQGLEFLIYFQGNSAPDKSGLPSDRFSAERTGGSVSTLTIQRTQQEDSAVYLCASSSGLAGVSNEQFFGPGTRLTVL.